The T cell receptor (beta chain) under discussion was sequenced for a study of early T cells in non-severe SARS-CoV-2 infection. This clonotype occurred many times. Each CDR3 protein is one row after TCRdb ran MiXCR on the 5' RACE reads. The sample has tens of thousands of distinct CDR3 sequences, 12% seen once. CDR3 length: 15 amino acids. V dropped 1 base and J dropped 3 bases, with 14 bases sitting between them. The V gene's germline CDR1 is SGHRS and CDR2 YFSETQ. The source is an adult who was a healthcare worker with PCR-confirmed SARS-CoV-2 infection or an uninfected control (not recorded which). The chain uses TRBV5-1 and TRBJ2-7; perhaps D is TRBD1 or TRBD2 (6 bases each). The sequencing here drew on whole blood, taken at baseline. The CDR3 coding sequence is TGCGCCAGCAGCTTGAGAGGGGGGAAGCTCTACGAGCAGTACTTC. Its protein product is CASSLRGGKLYEQYF.